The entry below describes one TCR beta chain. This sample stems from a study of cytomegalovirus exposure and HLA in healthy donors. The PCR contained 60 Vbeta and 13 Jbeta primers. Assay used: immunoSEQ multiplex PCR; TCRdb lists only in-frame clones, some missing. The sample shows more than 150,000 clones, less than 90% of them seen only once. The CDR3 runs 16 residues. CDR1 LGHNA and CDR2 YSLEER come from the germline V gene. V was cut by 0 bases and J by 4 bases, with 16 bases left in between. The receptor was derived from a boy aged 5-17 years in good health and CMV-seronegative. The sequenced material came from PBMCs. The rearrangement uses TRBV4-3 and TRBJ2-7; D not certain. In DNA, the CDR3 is TGCGCCAGCAGCCAAGATAGGCAGGCCCTTATGTACGAGCAGTACTTC. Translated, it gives CASSQDRQALMYEQYF.